This record concerns one T cell receptor beta chain sequence. The CDR3 has 15 amino acids. Germline CDR1 SGHRS, CDR2 YFSETQ. Deletions cut 3 bases from V and 7 bases from J, with 17 bases between. The entry originates in a study of PD-1 blockade in mismatch repair-deficient tumors. Sequencing was performed with immunoSEQ multiplex PCR; in TCRdb, only in-frame clones are kept and a portion is missing. Of approximately 130,000 clones listed, about 88% were seen once; the top ten hold around an eighth. Sequenced material: peripheral blood, taken 44 weeks after starting pembrolizumab. This chain joins TRBV5-1 and TRBJ2-1; perhaps D is TRBD1 or TRBD2 (6 bases each). This TCR came from an adult with mismatch repair-deficient cancer. The DNA of the CDR3 is TGCGCCAGCAGCTCACAGGGAGGTTTGGGGAATGAGCAGTTCTTC. Amino acid sequence: CASSSQGGLGNEQFF. Variable domain in full (rest from reference TRBV5-1 and TRBJ2-1): KAGVTQTPRYLIKTRGQQVTLSCSPISGHRSVSWYQQTPGQGLQFLFEYFSETQRNKGNFPGRFSGRQFSNSRSEMNVSTLELGDSALYLCASSSQGGLGNEQFFGPGTRLTVL.